Here is one T cell receptor beta chain with its context. Seattle patients were enrolled while actively infected and followed longitudinally. Assay used: immunoSEQ multiplex PCR; TCRdb lists only in-frame clones, some missing. The table lists about 95,000 clones, 80% to 90% of them singletons, with around 2.8% in the top ten. This sample was taken from a study of blood T cell repertoires in COVID-19. Trimming left V 6 bases short and J 7 bases short, with 13 bases between. Germline V gives CDR1 MDHEN, CDR2 SYDVKM. This CDR3 has 13 residues. Material: peripheral blood. The V and J genes are TRBV28 and TRBJ1-5, with a weak D call TRBD1 (6 bases). The clonotype originates from a man over 45 with COVID-19, enrolled during active disease. CDR3: CASSFRGKQPQHF. The CDR3 bases are TGTGCCAGCAGCTTCAGGGGAAAGCAGCCCCAGCATTTT.